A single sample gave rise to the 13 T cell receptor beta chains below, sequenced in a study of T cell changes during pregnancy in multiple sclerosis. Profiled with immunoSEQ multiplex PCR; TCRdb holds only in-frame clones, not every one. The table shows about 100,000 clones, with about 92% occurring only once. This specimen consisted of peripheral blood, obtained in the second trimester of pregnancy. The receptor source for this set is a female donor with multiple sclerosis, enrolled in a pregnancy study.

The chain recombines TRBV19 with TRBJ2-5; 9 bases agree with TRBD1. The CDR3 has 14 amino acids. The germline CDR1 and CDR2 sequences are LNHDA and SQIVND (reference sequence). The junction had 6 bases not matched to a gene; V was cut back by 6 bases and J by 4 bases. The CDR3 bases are TGTGCCAGTAGCCCCACAGGGGGCACAGAGACCCAGTACTTC. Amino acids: CASSPTGGTETQYF.

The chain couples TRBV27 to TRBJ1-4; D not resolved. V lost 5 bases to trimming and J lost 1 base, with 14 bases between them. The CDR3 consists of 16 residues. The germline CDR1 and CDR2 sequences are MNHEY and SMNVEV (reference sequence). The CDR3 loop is CASSGVGGGTNEKLFF. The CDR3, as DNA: TGTGCCAGCAGTGGGGTAGGAGGTGGAACTAATGAAAAACTGTTTTTT.

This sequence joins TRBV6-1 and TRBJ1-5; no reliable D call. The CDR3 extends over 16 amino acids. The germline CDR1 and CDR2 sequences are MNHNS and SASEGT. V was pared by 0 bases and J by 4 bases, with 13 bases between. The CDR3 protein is CASSEARRRGNQPQHF. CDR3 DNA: TGTGCCAGCAGTGAAGCTCGCAGGAGAGGGAATCAGCCCCAGCATTTT.

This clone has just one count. The CDR3 spells CASSLEISTIYEQFF. DNA of the CDR3: TGTGCCAGCAGCTTAGAAATCTCTACCATCTATGAGCAGTTCTTC. The chain uses TRBV7-2 and TRBJ2-1; D unclear. The CDR3 is 15 amino acids. CDR1 is SGHTA and CDR2 is FQGNSA in the germline V gene. The V gene lost 1 base and the J gene lost 8 bases, with 15 bases spanning the gap.

The CDR3 DNA is TGTGCCAGCAGCCTTTTTACAGGGGGTGAGACCCAGTACTTC. This codes for CASSLFTGGETQYF. This chain joins TRBV28 and TRBJ2-5; 8 bases line up with TRBD1. CDR3 size: 14 residues. Germline CDR1 reads MDHEN; CDR2 reads SYDVKM. J was trimmed by 5 bases and V by 6 bases; bases with no gene match: 8.

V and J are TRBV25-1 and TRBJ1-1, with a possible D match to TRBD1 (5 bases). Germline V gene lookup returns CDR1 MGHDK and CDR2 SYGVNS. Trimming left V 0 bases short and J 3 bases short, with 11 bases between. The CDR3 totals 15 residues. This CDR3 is CASSEYAGWDTEAFF. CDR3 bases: TGTGCCAGCAGTGAATATGCAGGGTGGGACACTGAAGCTTTCTTT.

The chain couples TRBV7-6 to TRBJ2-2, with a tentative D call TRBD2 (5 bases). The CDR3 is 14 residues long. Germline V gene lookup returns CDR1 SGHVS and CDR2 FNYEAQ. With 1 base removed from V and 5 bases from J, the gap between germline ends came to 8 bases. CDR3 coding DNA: TGTGCCAGCAGCTTAGTAACTAGTACCGGGGAGCTGTTTTTT. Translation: CASSLVTSTGELFF.

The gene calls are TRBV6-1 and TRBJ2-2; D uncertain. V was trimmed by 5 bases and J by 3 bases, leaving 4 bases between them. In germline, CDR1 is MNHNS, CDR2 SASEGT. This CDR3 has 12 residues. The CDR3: CASSPDTGELFF. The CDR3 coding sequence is TGTGCCAGCAGTCCGGACACCGGGGAGCTGTTTTTT.

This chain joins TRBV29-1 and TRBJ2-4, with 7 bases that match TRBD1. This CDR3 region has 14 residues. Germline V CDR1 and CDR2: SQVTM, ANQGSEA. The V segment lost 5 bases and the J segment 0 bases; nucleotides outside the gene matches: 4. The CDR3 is CSVPDRLAKNIQYF. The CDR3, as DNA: TGCAGCGTTCCGGACAGGCTAGCCAAAAACATTCAGTACTTC.

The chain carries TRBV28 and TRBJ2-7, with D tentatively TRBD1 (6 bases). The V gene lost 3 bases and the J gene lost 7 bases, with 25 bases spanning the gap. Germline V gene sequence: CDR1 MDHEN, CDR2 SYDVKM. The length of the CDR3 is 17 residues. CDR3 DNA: TGTGCCAGCAGTTTCTTGCTCCGGGACACCTTTCTCAGTGAGCAGTACTTC. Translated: CASSFLLRDTFLSEQYF.

CDR3 region: CASRGAGANVLTF. CDR3 in DNA: TGTGCCAGTAGAGGGGCTGGGGCCAACGTCCTGACTTTC. The V gene is TRBV19, the J gene TRBJ2-6, with D perhaps matching TRBD1 (5 bases). This CDR3 spans 13 amino acids. Trimming cost V 6 bases and J 2 bases, with 5 bases left between them. Germline-derived CDR1 and CDR2 are LNHDA and SQIVND (reference sequence).

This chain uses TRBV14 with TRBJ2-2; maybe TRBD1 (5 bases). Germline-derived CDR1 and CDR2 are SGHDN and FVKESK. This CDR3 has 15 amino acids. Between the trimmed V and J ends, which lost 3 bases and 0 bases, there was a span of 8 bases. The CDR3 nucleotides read TGTGCCAGCAGCCATCAAGGGGCGAACACCGGGGAGCTGTTTTTT. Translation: CASSHQGANTGELFF.

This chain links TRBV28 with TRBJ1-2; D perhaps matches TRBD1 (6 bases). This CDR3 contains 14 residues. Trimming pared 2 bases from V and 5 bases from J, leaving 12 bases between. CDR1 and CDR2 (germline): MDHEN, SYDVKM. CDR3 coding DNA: TGTGCCAGCAGTTTAAACCCAGGGGAGTATGGCTACACCTTC. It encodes CASSLNPGEYGYTF.